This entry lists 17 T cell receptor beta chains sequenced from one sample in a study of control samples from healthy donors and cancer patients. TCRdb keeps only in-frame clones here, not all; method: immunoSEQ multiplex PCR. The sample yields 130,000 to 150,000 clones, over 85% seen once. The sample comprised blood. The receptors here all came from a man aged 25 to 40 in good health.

CDR3 sequence (DNA): TGTGCCAGCAAGGGGGAAATGAAGGATCCAGATACGCAGTATTTT. Its translation: CASKGEMKDPDTQYF. This rearrangement joins TRBV6-5 to TRBJ2-3; tentatively, D is TRBD1 (6 bases). V lost 7 bases and J 4 bases, leaving 18 bases between the germline ends. Germline lookup yields CDR1 MNHEY and CDR2 SVGAGI. The CDR3 loop spans 15 amino acids.

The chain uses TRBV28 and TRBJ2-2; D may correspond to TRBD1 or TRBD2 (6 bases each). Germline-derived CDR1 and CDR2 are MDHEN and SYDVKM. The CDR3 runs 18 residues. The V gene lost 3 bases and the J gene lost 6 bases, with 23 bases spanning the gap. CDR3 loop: CASSFRPGHLRGAGELFF. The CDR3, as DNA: TGTGCCAGCAGTTTCCGGCCGGGACACCTAAGGGGGGCCGGGGAGCTGTTTTTT. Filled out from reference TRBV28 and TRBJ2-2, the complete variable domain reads DVKVTQSSRYLVKRTGEKVFLECVQDMDHENMFWYRQDPGLGLRLIYFSYDVKMKEKGDIPEGYSVSREKKERFSLILESASTNQTSMYLCASSFRPGHLRGAGELFFGEGSRLTVL.

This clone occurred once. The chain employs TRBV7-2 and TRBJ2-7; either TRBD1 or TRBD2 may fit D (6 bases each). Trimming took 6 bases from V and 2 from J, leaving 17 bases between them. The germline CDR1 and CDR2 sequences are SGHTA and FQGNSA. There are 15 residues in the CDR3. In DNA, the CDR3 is TGTGCCAGCAGTATCAGACGCGGGACAACCTACGAGCAGTACTTC. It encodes CASSIRRGTTYEQYF. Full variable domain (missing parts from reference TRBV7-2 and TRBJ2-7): GAGVSQSPSNKVTEKGKDVELRCDPISGHTALYWYRQSLGQGLEFLIYFQGNSAPDKSGLPSDRFSAERTGGSVSTLTIQRTQQEDSAVYLCASSIRRGTTYEQYFGPGTRLTVT.

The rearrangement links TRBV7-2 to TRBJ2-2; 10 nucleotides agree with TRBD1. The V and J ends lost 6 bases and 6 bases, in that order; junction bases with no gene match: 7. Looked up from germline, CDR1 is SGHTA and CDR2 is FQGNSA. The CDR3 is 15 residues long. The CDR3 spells CASRRQGAESGELFF. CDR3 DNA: TGTGCCAGCAGAAGACAGGGGGCGGAATCCGGGGAGCTGTTTTTT.

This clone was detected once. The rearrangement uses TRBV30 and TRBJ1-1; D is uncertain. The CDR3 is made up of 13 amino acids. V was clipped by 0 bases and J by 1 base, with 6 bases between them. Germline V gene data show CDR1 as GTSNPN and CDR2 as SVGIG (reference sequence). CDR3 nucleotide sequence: TGTGCCTGGAGTGTGTTCAAGAACACTGAAGCTTTCTTT. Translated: CAWSVFKNTEAFF.

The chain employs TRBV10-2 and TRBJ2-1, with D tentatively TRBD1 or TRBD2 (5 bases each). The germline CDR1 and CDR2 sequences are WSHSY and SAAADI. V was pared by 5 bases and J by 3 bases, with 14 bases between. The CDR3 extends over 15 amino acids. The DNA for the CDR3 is TGCGCCAGCAGTCTGGGACCCCCCTACTACAATGAGCAGTTCTTC. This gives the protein CASSLGPPYYNEQFF.

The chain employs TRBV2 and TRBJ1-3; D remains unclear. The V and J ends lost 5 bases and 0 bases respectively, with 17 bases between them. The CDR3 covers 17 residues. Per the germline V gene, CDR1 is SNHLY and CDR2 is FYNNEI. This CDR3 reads CASSRPNQLSSGNTIYF. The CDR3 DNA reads TGTGCCAGCAGTCGGCCAAACCAGCTGAGCTCTGGAAACACCATATATTTT.

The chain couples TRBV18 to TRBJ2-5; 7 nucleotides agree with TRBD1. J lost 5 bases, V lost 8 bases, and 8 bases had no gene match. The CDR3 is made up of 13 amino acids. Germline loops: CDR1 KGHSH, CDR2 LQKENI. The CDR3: CASKPGGVETQYF. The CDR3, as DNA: TGTGCCAGCAAACCAGGGGGAGTTGAGACCCAGTACTTC.

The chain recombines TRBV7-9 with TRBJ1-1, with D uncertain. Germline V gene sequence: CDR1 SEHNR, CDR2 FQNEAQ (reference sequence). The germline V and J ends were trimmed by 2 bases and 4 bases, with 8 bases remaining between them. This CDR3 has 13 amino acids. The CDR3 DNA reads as TGTGCCAGCAGCTTAAGATCGGGCACTGAAGCTTTCTTT. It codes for CASSLRSGTEAFF. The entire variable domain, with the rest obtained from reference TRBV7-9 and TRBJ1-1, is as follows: DTGVSQNPRHKITKRGQNVTFRCDPISEHNRLYWYRQTLGQGPEFLTYFQNEAQLEKSRLLSDRFSAERPKGSFSTLEIQRTEQGDSAMYLCASSLRSGTEAFFGQGTRLTVV.

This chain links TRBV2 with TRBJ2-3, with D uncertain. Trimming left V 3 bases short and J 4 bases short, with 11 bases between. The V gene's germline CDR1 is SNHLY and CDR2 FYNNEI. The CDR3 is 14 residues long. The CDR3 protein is CASSEGLAPDTQYF. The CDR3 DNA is TGTGCCAGCAGTGAGGGTTTGGCGCCAGATACGCAGTATTTT.

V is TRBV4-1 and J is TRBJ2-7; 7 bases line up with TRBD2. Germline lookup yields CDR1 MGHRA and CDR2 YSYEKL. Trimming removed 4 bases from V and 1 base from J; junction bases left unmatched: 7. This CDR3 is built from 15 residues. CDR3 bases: TGCGCCAGCAGCCCGCGGGTAGCGGGTTCCTACGAGCAGTACTTC. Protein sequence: CASSPRVAGSYEQYF.

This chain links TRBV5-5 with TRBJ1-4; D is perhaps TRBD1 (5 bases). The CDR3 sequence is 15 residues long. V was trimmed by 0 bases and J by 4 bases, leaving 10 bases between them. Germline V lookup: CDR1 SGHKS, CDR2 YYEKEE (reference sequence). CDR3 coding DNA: TGTGCCAGCAGCTTGGTATTACAGGTTAATGAAAAACTGTTTTTT. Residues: CASSLVLQVNEKLFF.

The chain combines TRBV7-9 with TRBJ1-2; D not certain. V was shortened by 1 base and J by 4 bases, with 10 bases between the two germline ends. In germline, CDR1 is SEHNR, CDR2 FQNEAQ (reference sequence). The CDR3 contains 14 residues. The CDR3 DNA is TGTGCCAGCAGCTTAGGAATGGTCAGCTATGGCTACACCTTC. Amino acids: CASSLGMVSYGYTF.

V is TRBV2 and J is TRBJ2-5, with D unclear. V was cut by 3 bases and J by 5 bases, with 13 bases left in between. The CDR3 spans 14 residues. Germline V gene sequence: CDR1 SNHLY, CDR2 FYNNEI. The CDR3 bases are TGTGCCAGCAGTGATAATACCGCAACGGAGACCCAGTACTTC. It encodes CASSDNTATETQYF. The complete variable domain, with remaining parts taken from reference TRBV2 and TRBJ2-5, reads EPEVTQTPSHQVTQMGQEVILRCVPISNHLYFYWYRQILGQKVEFLVSFYNNEISEKSEIFDDQFSVERPDGSNFTLKIRSTKLEDSAMYFCASSDNTATETQYFGPGTRLLVL.

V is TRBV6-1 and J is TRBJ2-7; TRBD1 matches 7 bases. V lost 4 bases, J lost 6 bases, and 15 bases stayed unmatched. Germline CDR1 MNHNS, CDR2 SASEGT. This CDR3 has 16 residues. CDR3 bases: TGTGCCAGCAGTGGAGGGAGAGGGGGCGGCGAAGTCGAGCAGTACTTC. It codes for CASSGGRGGGEVEQYF.

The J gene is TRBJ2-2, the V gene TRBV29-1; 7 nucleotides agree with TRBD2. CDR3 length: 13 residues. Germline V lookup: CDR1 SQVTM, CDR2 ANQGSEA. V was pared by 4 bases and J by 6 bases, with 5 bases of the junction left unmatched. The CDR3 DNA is TGCAGCGTTGGGCGGGAGTGGGCCGGGGAGCTGTTTTTT. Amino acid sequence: CSVGREWAGELFF.

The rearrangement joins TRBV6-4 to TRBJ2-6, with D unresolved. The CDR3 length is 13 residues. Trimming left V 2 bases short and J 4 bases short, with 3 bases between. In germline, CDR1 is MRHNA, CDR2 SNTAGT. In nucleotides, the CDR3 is TGTGCCAGCAGTGACGACGGGGCCAACGTCCTGACTTTC. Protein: CASSDDGANVLTF.